The rows below give T cell receptor beta chains drawn from one sample of a study of CD4 T cells in relation to SARS-CoV-2 and coronaviruses. These receptors lack a known antigen. Profiled with immunoSEQ multiplex PCR; TCRdb holds only in-frame clones, not every one. The sample consists of over 25,000 clones, less than 85% of them appearing once. Specimen: CD4+ T cells from PBMCs, cultured in vitro. The receptors here all came from a human donor in good health. The CDR3 runs from the conserved cysteine through the conserved F or W. Fields, in order: D gene, J gene, clone size, V gene, CDR3 protein, CDR3 DNA. A D gene is named only where the DNA matches it firmly. For some rows the clone size is stated as once, few or many, or as a class when expanded; others skip it.

. | TRBJ1-4 | once | TRBV4-2 | CASSPYTGTNEKLFF | TGTGCCAGCAGCCCGTACACGGGAACTAATGAAAAACTGTTTTTT
. | TRBJ2-2 | few | TRBV11-3 | CASSLFGDTGELFF | TGTGCCAGCAGCCTCTTTGGGGACACCGGGGAGCTGTTTTTT
TRBD1 | TRBJ2-4 | . | TRBV5-1 | CASSLVYRGKNIQYF | TGCGCCAGCAGCTTGGTGTACAGGGGAAAAAACATTCAGTACTTC
. | TRBJ1-1 | . | TRBV4-2 | CASSQATGTRATEAFF | TGTGCCAGCAGCCAAGCCACAGGGACCCGAGCCACTGAAGCTTTCTTT
TRBD2 | TRBJ2-5 | . | TRBV30 | CAWSRLAGVGETQYF | TGTGCCTGGAGTCGACTAGCGGGAGTTGGGGAGACCCAGTACTTC
. | TRBJ2-1 | . | TRBV7-2 | CASSLRDGNEQFF | TGTGCCAGCAGCCTACGGGACGGGAATGAGCAGTTCTTC
TRBD2 | TRBJ2-4 | . | TRBV3-1/TRBV3-2 | CASSRETSGGSIQYF | TGTGCCAGCAGCCGAGAGACTAGCGGGGGGAGCATTCAGTACTTC
TRBD2 | TRBJ2-1 | . | TRBV5-1 | CASSTQLGLAGGGEQFF | TGCGCCAGCAGTACCCAACTGGGACTAGCGGGAGGGGGTGAGCAGTTCTTC
. | TRBJ1-1 | . | TRBV6-5 | CASSYSRQGLNTEAFF | TGTGCCAGCAGTTACTCGCGGCAGGGGTTGAACACTGAAGCTTTCTTT
. | TRBJ2-2 | . | TRBV28 | CASSASSGTNTGELFF | TGTGCCAGCAGCGCTAGTTCGGGGACGAACACCGGGGAGCTGTTTTTT
TRBD2 | TRBJ2-3 | . | TRBV12-3/TRBV12-4 | CASGAGGIDTQYF | TGTGCCAGCGGAGCGGGAGGAATAGATACGCAGTATTTT
. | TRBJ2-1 | . | TRBV7-9 | CASSPLRTEQFF | TGTGCCAGCAGCCCCCTCCGAACAGAGCAGTTCTTC
. | TRBJ1-6 | . | TRBV5-1 | CASSLDPGISPLHF | TGCGCCAGCAGCTTAGACCCGGGGATTTCACCCCTCCACTTT
. | TRBJ1-3 | . | TRBV9 | CASSWAGALSGNTIYF | TGTGCCAGCAGCTGGGCAGGGGCCCTCTCTGGAAACACCATATATTTT
. | TRBJ2-7 | . | TRBV9 | CASSEGGPAASYEQYF | TGTGCCAGCAGCGAGGGGGGACCAGCGGCCTCCTACGAGCAGTACTTC
TRBD1 | TRBJ2-2 | few | TRBV9 | CASSVGTGVTGELFF | TGTGCCAGCAGCGTGGGGACAGGGGTCACCGGGGAGCTGTTTTTT
. | TRBJ2-1 | . | TRBV5-1 | CASSLDIYNEQFF | TGCGCCAGCAGCTTGGACATATACAATGAGCAGTTCTTC
. | TRBJ2-1 | . | TRBV6-5 | CASSYWGRSGNEQFF | TGTGCCAGCAGTTACTGGGGGAGATCGGGGAATGAGCAGTTCTTC
. | TRBJ1-5 | . | TRBV9 | CASSVAGVSNQPQHF | TGTGCCAGCAGCGTAGCTGGGGTTAGCAATCAGCCCCAGCATTTT
. | TRBJ1-6 | few | TRBV7-2 | CASSLGHPGSPLHF | TGTGCCAGCAGCTTAGGCCACCCGGGATCACCCCTCCACTTT
. | TRBJ2-7 | . | TRBV11-3 | CASSLASYEQYF | TGTGCCAGCAGCTTAGCTAGCTACGAGCAGTACTTC
. | TRBJ1-2 | . | TRBV20-1 | CSAPQGYGYTF | TGCAGTGCTCCACAGGGCTATGGCTACACCTTC
. | TRBJ2-1 | . | TRBV9 | CASSVEGNPYNEQFF | TGTGCCAGCAGCGTAGAAGGGAACCCCTACAATGAGCAGTTCTTC
. | TRBJ1-6 | few | TRBV2 | CASNTEFSYNSPLHF | TGTGCCAGCAATACGGAGTTCTCCTATAATTCACCCCTCCACTTT
. | TRBJ1-3 | few | TRBV19 | CASSRAVSGNTIYF | TGTGCCAGTAGTCGCGCAGTCTCTGGAAACACCATATATTTT